Presented here are 7 T cell receptor beta chains from one specimen sequenced in a study of technical replicates of blood from several donors. Produced via immunoSEQ multiplex PCR; TCRdb's table is partial and in-frame only. The data hold more than 75,000 clones, with 90% to 96% observed a single time. The specimen was T cells isolated from PBMCs. All receptors derive from a human donor in good health.

The V gene is TRBV29-1, the J gene TRBJ2-7; D might be TRBD1 (5 bases). The CDR3 loop spans 12 amino acids. Trimming took 6 bases from V and 0 from J, leaving 9 bases between them. Germline lookup yields CDR1 SQVTM and CDR2 ANQGSEA. The chain's CDR3 is CSVRVFSYEQYF. The CDR3 DNA follows: TGCAGCGTCAGGGTTTTCTCCTACGAGCAGTACTTC.

This CDR3 is CASSFYQGGFGNTIYF. Written as DNA, the CDR3 is TGTGCCAGCAGCTTTTACCAGGGGGGATTTGGAAACACCATATATTTT. V is TRBV7-8 and J is TRBJ1-3, with 7 bases fitting TRBD1. Trimming at V came to 3 bases and at J to 3 bases, leaving 8 bases not matched to a gene. Looked up from germline, CDR1 is SGHVS and CDR2 is FQNEAQ. This CDR3 has 16 amino acids. The full variable domain, with the rest looked up from reference TRBV7-8 and TRBJ1-3, is GAGVSQSPRYKVAKRGQDVALRCDPISGHVSLFWYQQALGQGPEFLTYFQNEAQLDKSGLPSDRFFAERPEGSVSTLKIQRTQQEDSAVYLCASSFYQGGFGNTIYFGEGSWLTVV.

CDR3 loop: CASSLGGFSNQPQHF. The CDR3 DNA reads as TGTGCCAGCAGCTTGGGAGGATTTAGCAATCAGCCCCAGCATTTT. This chain joins TRBV5-6 and TRBJ1-5; D not resolved. The CDR3 contains 15 residues. V lost 0 bases and J 0 bases, leaving 7 bases between the germline ends. Germline V gene sequence: CDR1 SGHDT, CDR2 YYEEEE.

The J gene is TRBJ2-7, the V gene TRBV10-1; 7 positions agree with TRBD1. The CDR3 runs to 15 residues. Germline CDR1 WNHNN, CDR2 SYGVQD (reference sequence). J lost 6 bases, V lost 0 bases, and 8 bases had no gene match. The CDR3 DNA reads as TGCGCCAGCAGTGAGTCCCCTGGACAGGATGGCGAGCAGTACTTC. It codes for CASSESPGQDGEQYF.

The rearrangement uses TRBV27 and TRBJ2-7; TRBD2 might be the D (5 bases). There are 14 residues in the CDR3. Germline-derived CDR1 and CDR2 are MNHEY and SMNVEV (reference sequence). V was clipped by 7 bases and J by 3 bases, with 16 bases between them. The CDR3 nucleotides are TGTGCCAGCACCCCATTTACGGGGTTCTACGAGCAGTACTTC. Encoded protein: CASTPFTGFYEQYF.

The CDR3 bases are TGCGCCAGCAGCCTTTTGACAGGGGCGACGAACACTGAAGCTTTCTTT. Translated: CASSLLTGATNTEAFF. This chain connects TRBV4-3 to TRBJ1-1, with 8 bases identical to TRBD1. The CDR3 has 16 residues. Germline V gives CDR1 LGHNA, CDR2 YSLEER. With V trimmed by 4 bases and J by 1 base, 8 bases remained unmatched.

The rearrangement uses TRBV7-9 and TRBJ2-7; the match to TRBD2 covers 14 bases. The CDR3 consists of 15 residues. The trim removed 5 bases at V and 2 bases at J, leaving 2 bases unmatched. Germline V CDR1 and CDR2: SEHNR, FQNEAQ (reference sequence). The CDR3: CASSLGLAGAYEQYF. CDR3 coding DNA: TGTGCCAGCAGCCTGGGACTAGCGGGAGCCTACGAGCAGTACTTC.